One T cell receptor (beta chain) is described in this entry. This record belongs to a study of blood T cell repertoires in COVID-19. Overall study context: T cells, B-cell-depleted T cells, or PBMCs supplied cDNA or gDNA.

Assay: immunoSEQ multiplex PCR; the TCRdb copy retains only in-frame clones and omits some. The sample shows under 250,000 clones, over 85% of them seen only once. Trimming removed 2 bases from V and 9 bases from J, with 8 bases in between. The germline V gene has CDR1 KGHSH and CDR2 LQKENI. CDR3 length: 12 amino acids. Material for sequencing was PBMCs or T cells enriched from blood (not recorded which). The V and J genes are TRBV18 and TRBJ2-1; no reliable D call. This receptor was taken from a woman in her twenties or thirties with acute COVID-19. This CDR3 is CASSPSRREQFF. As DNA, the CDR3 is TGTGCCAGCTCACCATCCAGGCGTGAGCAGTTCTTC.